Listed here are 16 T cell receptor beta chains from one sample, sequenced in a study of blood T cells in healthy people across ages. It was with a sample-barcoded 5' primer and a J-beta primer mix that a second PCR of roughly 7 to 12 cycles was run. TCRdb itself ran the 5' RACE reads through MiXCR, one entry per CDR3 protein. The profile covers 1.5 million to 2 million distinct CDR3 sequences, with under 30% appearing a single time and 7.7% taken by the ten largest. The sequenced material came from blood. These receptor sequences come from a woman between 25 and 40 years old in good health.

In its sample, this clonotype was seen a few times. The chain employs TRBV30 and TRBJ1-1; 7 bases fit TRBD1. V lost 2 bases and J lost 5; bases outside the gene matches: 2. CDR1 GTSNPN and CDR2 SVGIG come from the germline V gene (reference sequence). The CDR3 covers 12 residues. CDR3 protein: CAWSLTGTEAFF. The CDR3 DNA is TGTGCCTGGAGTTTGACAGGGACTGAAGCTTTCTTT.

This clonotype was seen at least ten times. The chain recombines TRBV5-1 with TRBJ2-7, with D unresolved. The CDR3 sequence is 13 residues long. Trimming pared 0 bases from V and 2 bases from J, leaving 6 bases between. In germline, CDR1 is SGHRS, CDR2 YFSETQ. The chain's CDR3 is CASSLAATYEQYF. The DNA of the CDR3 is TGCGCCAGCAGCTTGGCCGCGACCTACGAGCAGTACTTC. The whole variable domain, remainder taken from reference TRBV5-1 and TRBJ2-7, is KAGVTQTPRYLIKTRGQQVTLSCSPISGHRSVSWYQQTPGQGLQFLFEYFSETQRNKGNFPGRFSGRQFSNSRSEMNVSTLELGDSALYLCASSLAATYEQYFGPGTRLTVT.

This clonotype appeared a few times. The chain joins TRBV12-3 or TRBV12-4 to TRBJ1-5; D gene uncertain. V was shortened by 3 bases and J by 7 bases, with 13 bases between the two germline ends. This CDR3 is 14 amino acids long. The CDR3 nucleotides are TGTGCCAGCAGTTTCCTGGCGGCCGGCCAGCCCCAGCATTTT. Its protein product is CASSFLAAGQPQHF.

Of note for this clonotype: The final CDR3 position lacks the conserved phenylalanine or tryptophan, pointing to a likely read error. The chain recombines TRBV29-1 with TRBJ2-3; maybe TRBD2 (7 bases). The CDR3 runs to 13 residues. V dropped 5 bases and J dropped 2 bases, with 11 bases sitting between them. Germline assignment: CDR1 SQVTM and CDR2 ANQGSEA. The CDR3: CSVRGGYTDTQYL. The CDR3 DNA reads TGCAGCGTTAGGGGGGGGTACACAGATACGCAGTATTTG.

This clonotype was counted only a few times. The J gene is TRBJ2-7, the V gene TRBV10-3; possible D gene TRBD1, 5 bases. Germline values: CDR1 ENHRY, CDR2 SYGVKD. V shed 0 bases and J shed 5 bases, with 8 bases lying between them. The CDR3 length is 13 residues. This CDR3 is CAISESQGDEQYF. The CDR3 bases are TGTGCCATCAGTGAGTCTCAGGGTGACGAGCAGTACTTC.

This clonotype showed up many times. A junction boundary mismatches the germline segment, possibly from a read error. The chain recombines TRBV5-1 with TRBJ2-3; 7 bases line up with TRBD2. The CDR3 runs 14 residues. Germline-derived CDR1 and CDR2 are SGHRS and YFSETQ. The CDR3 is CASSFTSGTDTQYF. CDR3 bases: TGTGCCAGCAGTTTTACTAGCGGCACAGATACGCAGTATTTT.

The V call is TRBV12-3 or TRBV12-4, the J call TRBJ1-5; no firm D call. The CDR3 length is 15 residues. V was shortened by 6 bases and J by 1 base, with 13 bases between the two germline ends. This CDR3 is CASSPARRSNQPQHF. The CDR3 DNA sequence: TGTGCCAGCAGCCCCGCCAGAAGGAGCAATCAGCCCCAGCATTTT.

The chain couples TRBV15 to TRBJ1-4; perhaps TRBD1 as D (6 bases). Germline-derived CDR1 and CDR2 are LNHNV and YYDKDF (reference sequence). V gave up 3 bases and J gave up 5 bases, with 16 bases separating them. The CDR3 spans 16 residues. In DNA form, the CDR3 reads TGTGCCACCAGCAGGGCGTCGGGACAACTGAATGAAAAACTGTTTTTT. Encoded protein: CATSRASGQLNEKLFF.

This clonotype was counted once. V gene TRBV6-5 combines with J gene TRBJ1-1; tentative D call: TRBD1 (6 bases). The CDR3 runs to 16 residues. Trimming shortened V by 6 bases and J by 11 bases, and 28 bases separated the two germline ends. Germline V gene sequence: CDR1 MNHEY, CDR2 SVGAGI. Written as DNA, the CDR3 is TGTGCCAGCAGCCCCCTGGGGGCTGGTACGCCCGTGGAGGCTTTCTTT. This translates into CASSPLGAGTPVEAFF.

This clonotype was seen many times. V is TRBV9 and J is TRBJ2-7, with a weak D call TRBD1 (5 bases). Germline CDR1 SGDLS, CDR2 YYNGEE. The CDR3 is 13 residues long. Between the trimmed V and J ends, which lost 0 bases and 5 bases, there was a span of 9 bases. DNA of the CDR3: TGTGCCAGCAGCGTAGGGGGCGTCGACGAGCAGTACTTC. This gives the protein CASSVGGVDEQYF.

The rearrangement links TRBV5-5 to TRBJ1-1, with 7 bases aligning to TRBD1. Trimming at V came to 4 bases and at J to 9 bases, leaving 9 bases not matched to a gene. CDR3 length: 13 residues. The germline gives CDR1 SGHKS, CDR2 YYEKEE (reference sequence). The CDR3: CASSTRQGLKAFF. The DNA for the CDR3 is TGTGCCAGCAGCACCAGACAGGGACTCAAAGCTTTCTTT.

In this sample, this clonotype turned up a few times. The chain has TRBV10-3 and TRBJ1-1, with D uncertain. The CDR3 contains 15 residues. Trimming cost V 3 bases and J 1 base, with 12 bases left between them. Per the germline V gene, CDR1 is ENHRY and CDR2 is SYGVKD. CDR3 amino acids: CAISDWRDSNTEAFF. The CDR3 DNA is TGTGCCATCAGTGATTGGAGAGATTCGAACACTGAAGCTTTCTTT.

The chain uses TRBV20-1 and TRBJ2-7; TRBD1 agrees at 10 bases. V shed 0 bases, J shed 0 bases, and the junction held 11 bases outside the gene matches. The CDR3 length is 18 residues. The germline V gene encodes CDR1 DFQATT and CDR2 SNEGSKA (reference sequence). CDR3 coding DNA: TGCAGTGCTAGAGATCCTACCCCGGGACAGGGGACCTCCTACGAGCAGTACTTC. It specifies CSARDPTPGQGTSYEQYF.

Many counts were recorded for this clonotype. The rearrangement uses TRBV7-9 and TRBJ2-1; perhaps TRBD2 as D (5 bases). Germline-derived CDR1 and CDR2 are SEHNR and FQNEAQ (reference sequence). The CDR3 consists of 12 residues. The V gene lost 2 bases and the J gene lost 9 bases, with 8 bases spanning the gap. CDR3 protein: CASSLRAGEQFF. CDR3 nucleotide sequence: TGTGCCAGCAGCTTAAGGGCGGGTGAGCAGTTCTTC.

This clonotype has a single count. The junction and the germline gene differ at one end; a read error may be behind it. The chain has TRBV20-1 and TRBJ1-5, with 8 bases that match TRBD1. Germline assignment: CDR1 DFQATT and CDR2 SNEGSKA (reference sequence). The CDR3 extends over 16 amino acids. The CDR3 is CSALIPGQALNQPRHF. The CDR3 coding sequence is TGCAGTGCACTTATCCCGGGACAGGCACTCAATCAGCCCCGGCATTTT.

The gene calls are TRBV15 and TRBJ2-2; 7 nucleotides align to TRBD1. V lost 0 bases to trimming and J lost 1 base; unmatched junction nucleotides: 14. This CDR3 is 20 amino acids long. The germline CDR1 and CDR2 sequences are LNHNV and YYDKDF (reference sequence). The CDR3 protein is CATSRDPNRGLGENTGELFF. CDR3 sequence (DNA): TGTGCCACCAGCAGAGATCCTAACAGGGGTTTGGGGGAGAACACCGGGGAGCTGTTTTTT.